This T cell receptor beta chain was profiled in a study of T cell responses to AZD1222 COVID-19 vaccine. Study-wide results and limits: Unmutated variant regions are reportedly targeted by nearly half of spike-specific TCRs.

Germline-derived CDR1 and CDR2 are KGHSH and LQKENI. The CDR3 sequence is 14 residues long. V was shortened by 5 bases and J by 2 bases, with 13 bases between the two germline ends. The protocol was immunoSEQ multiplex PCR, while the TCRdb copy is restricted to in-frame clones and leaves out a portion. The sample lists over 90,000 clones; roughly 83% were seen once. With regard to this clone: The target antigen is unknown.

The receptor's source is an adult in good health. V and J are TRBV18 and TRBJ2-7; the D gene is possibly TRBD2 (5 bases). This specimen was peripheral blood, taken on day 0 of AZD1222 vaccination. The DNA of the CDR3 is TGTGCCAGCTCAGAATTAGCGACCGCCTACGAGCAGTACGTC. Protein: CASSELATAYEQYV.